The next 27 T cell receptor beta chains were all read from a single sample in a study of blood T cell repertoires in COVID-19. Clones were sequenced by immunoSEQ multiplex PCR, and TCRdb holds only the in-frame ones, with some missing. The repertoire holds approximately 210,000 clones, with 81% as singletons. Sequencing was done on a sample of PBMCs or T cells enriched from blood (not recorded which). Receptor source: a woman aged 50 to 60 with acute COVID-19.

The genes are TRBV7-2 and TRBJ1-5; D is possibly TRBD1 (5 bases). The V end was cut by 5 bases, the J end by 6 bases, with 11 bases between. The length of the CDR3 is 13 residues. Germline loops: CDR1 SGHTA, CDR2 FQGNSA. The CDR3 DNA follows: TGTGCCAGCAGCCAAGACAGTCTTCAGCCCCAGCATTTT. Translating it yields CASSQDSLQPQHF.

The chain joins TRBV4-2 to TRBJ1-2; 9 bases align to TRBD1. CDR1 and CDR2 (germline): LGHNA, YNFKEQ. The CDR3 loop spans 15 amino acids. The J segment lost 4 bases and the V segment lost 1 base, leaving 4 bases of the junction unmatched. The CDR3 DNA sequence: TGTGCCAGCAGCCAAGTGGGACAGGGAGGCTATGGCTACACCTTC. Translated, it gives CASSQVGQGGYGYTF.

The rearrangement links TRBV6-6 to TRBJ1-5; tentatively, D is TRBD1 (6 bases). Germline CDR1 MNHNY, CDR2 SVGAGI (reference sequence). The germline V and J ends were trimmed by 5 bases and 3 bases, with 14 bases remaining between them. This CDR3 is 15 amino acids long. Here the CDR3 DNA reads TGTGCCAGCAGTACCCGGACAGAAACCAATCAGCCCCAGCATTTT. Amino acid sequence: CASSTRTETNQPQHF.

This clone showed up many times. The chain combines TRBV7-9 with TRBJ2-2, with a weak D call TRBD1 (6 bases). The CDR3 loop spans 14 amino acids. The V and J ends lost 2 bases and 5 bases respectively, with 9 bases between them. Germline CDR1 is SEHNR and CDR2 is FQNEAQ (reference sequence). CDR3 sequence (DNA): TGTGCCAGCAGCTTAACCACAGGGACCGGGGAGCTGTTTTTT. Translating gives CASSLTTGTGELFF.

This rearrangement joins TRBV28 to TRBJ1-3, with D unclear. V lost 8 bases to trimming and J lost 5 bases, with 19 bases between them. The CDR3 length is 15 residues. The germline V gene has CDR1 MDHEN and CDR2 SYDVKM. In DNA form, the CDR3 reads TGTGCCAGCTCGAGGCACGGCGGTAGACGAAACACCATATATTTT. Amino acids: CASSRHGGRRNTIYF. Full variable domain (missing parts from reference TRBV28 and TRBJ1-3): DVKVTQSSRYLVKRTGEKVFLECVQDMDHENMFWYRQDPGLGLRLIYFSYDVKMKEKGDIPEGYSVSREKKERFSLILESASTNQTSMYLCASSRHGGRRNTIYFGEGSWLTVV.

The chain recombines TRBV7-2 with TRBJ1-6; 8 nucleotides line up with TRBD1. This CDR3 region has 16 residues. CDR1 and CDR2 from the germline V gene are SGHTA and FQGNSA. J gave up 4 bases and V 5 bases, and 7 bases lay outside the gene matches. In DNA, the CDR3 is TGTGCCAGCAGCCCCACAGGGGGTAAATATAATTCACCCCTCCACTTT. Residues: CASSPTGGKYNSPLHF. The full variable domain, rest sourced from reference TRBV7-2 and TRBJ1-6, is GAGVSQSPSNKVTEKGKDVELRCDPISGHTALYWYRQSLGQGLEFLIYFQGNSAPDKSGLPSDRFSAERTGGSVSTLTIQRTQQEDSAVYLCASSPTGGKYNSPLHFGNGTRLTVT.

This clone came up once. The gene calls are TRBV2 and TRBJ1-5; D is uncertain. The CDR3 extends over 17 amino acids. Looked up from germline, CDR1 is SNHLY and CDR2 is FYNNEI. Trimming left V 2 bases short and J 0 bases short, with 14 bases between. The DNA of the CDR3 is TGTGCCAGCAGTGAAAAGGCCCTCGGGTATAGCAATCAGCCCCAGCATTTT. It codes for CASSEKALGYSNQPQHF.

The chain has TRBV5-4 and TRBJ2-4; D ambiguous. CDR3 length equals 12 residues. Germline values: CDR1 SGHNT, CDR2 YYREEE (reference sequence). Between the trimmed V and J ends, which lost 0 bases and 9 bases, there was a span of 7 bases. The CDR3 DNA sequence: TGTGCCAGCAGCTTGGACATAAGCATTCAGTACTTC. Translated: CASSLDISIQYF.

This chain joins TRBV5-1 and TRBJ2-4; 7 bases fit TRBD2. Trimming cost V 0 bases and J 0 bases; bases outside gene matches: 24. Germline V gives CDR1 SGHRS, CDR2 YFSETQ. This CDR3 has 23 amino acids. CDR3 DNA: TGCGCCAGCAGCTTGGGTTTTGGGAGGGAGGGCTCCCAACCTCTAATAGCCAAAAACATTCAGTACTTC. Protein sequence: CASSLGFGREGSQPLIAKNIQYF.

J is TRBJ1-5 and V is TRBV4-1; D is unresolved. In germline, CDR1 is MGHRA, CDR2 YSYEKL. The CDR3 has 12 amino acids. Between the trimmed V and J ends, which lost 1 base and 4 bases, there was a span of 2 bases. Here the CDR3 reads CASSQVNQPQHF. CDR3 DNA sequence: TGCGCCAGCAGCCAAGTAAATCAGCCCCAGCATTTT.

V usage is TRBV29-1 and J usage is TRBJ2-1, with 8 bases identical to TRBD1. Per germline, CDR1 SQVTM and CDR2 ANQGSEA. The length of the CDR3 is 15 residues. The J segment lost 7 bases and the V segment lost 6 bases, leaving 14 bases of the junction unmatched. This CDR3 is CSVTPTRTGRNEQFF. CDR3 nucleotide sequence: TGCAGCGTCACACCGACAAGGACAGGGAGGAATGAGCAGTTCTTC.

This clone was seen a handful of times. V is TRBV18 and J is TRBJ1-2, with 7 nucleotides matching TRBD1. The CDR3 is 13 amino acids. The germline V gene has CDR1 KGHSH and CDR2 LQKENI. Unmatched junction bases numbered 1, after V lost 3 bases and J lost 3 bases. CDR3 region: CASSPGQYYGYTF. For the CDR3, the DNA is TGTGCCAGCTCACCGGGACAGTACTATGGCTACACCTTC.

As to this clone: At the DNA level, this CDR3 is encoded by other sequences in the same sample as well. The J gene is TRBJ1-5, the V gene TRBV3-1 (or the pseudogene TRBV3-2); D remains unclear. CDR1 is LGHDT, CDR2 YNNKEL, per germline (reference sequence). This CDR3 is built from 12 residues. Trimming cost V 4 bases and J 4 bases, with 5 bases left between them. The CDR3 coding sequence is TGTGCCAGCAGCCGCGGTAATCAGCCCCAGCATTTT. This encodes CASSRGNQPQHF.

This clone has just one count. The chain recombines TRBV10-3 with TRBJ1-3; 9 nucleotides line up with TRBD1. V dropped 3 bases and J dropped 4; count of bases not matched to a gene: 1. The length of the CDR3 is 14 residues. Looked up from germline, CDR1 is ENHRY and CDR2 is SYGVKD. CDR3: CAISEGTGGNTIYF. CDR3 coding DNA: TGTGCCATCAGTGAAGGGACAGGGGGAAACACCATATATTTT.

The chain uses TRBV5-1 and TRBJ1-6; D not resolved. CDR3 size: 13 residues. The germline V and J ends were trimmed by 2 bases and 6 bases, with 6 bases remaining between them. CDR1 is SGHRS, CDR2 YFSETQ, per germline. CDR3 residues: CASSLSGNSPLHF. In nucleotides, the CDR3 is TGCGCCAGCAGCTTATCGGGTAATTCACCCCTCCACTTT.

The chain joins TRBV9 to TRBJ2-3; a weak D match, TRBD1 (6 bases). The V and J ends lost 4 bases and 0 bases respectively, with 15 bases between them. The CDR3 runs 16 residues. Germline V gives CDR1 SGDLS, CDR2 YYNGEE. The CDR3, as DNA: TGTGCCAGCAGCCATTTGCCAGGGGCGAGCACAGATACGCAGTATTTT. Protein: CASSHLPGASTDTQYF.

J is TRBJ1-1 and V is TRBV6-5; D may be TRBD1 (6 bases). Germline loops: CDR1 MNHEY, CDR2 SVGAGI. V was pared by 3 bases and J by 7 bases, with 12 bases between. This CDR3 contains 13 residues. CDR3 in DNA: TGTGCCAGCAGTTATGGGGGCGTCAATGAAGCTTTCTTT. It is translated as CASSYGGVNEAFF.

This clone was recorded only once. The chain recombines TRBV7-2 with TRBJ2-3; D is perhaps TRBD2 (7 bases). V was cut by 5 bases and J by 10 bases, with 22 bases left in between. CDR3 length: 15 residues. Germline CDR1 SGHTA, CDR2 FQGNSA. The CDR3 loop is CASSRMGGGGIAQYF. The DNA of the CDR3 is TGTGCCAGCAGCCGGATGGGGGGCGGGGGTATTGCGCAGTATTTT.

The J gene is TRBJ2-1, the V gene TRBV27, with TRBD2 identical over 9 bases. Germline trimming cut 2 bases from V and 8 bases from J; bases unmatched to any gene: 7. Germline-derived CDR1 and CDR2 are MNHEY and SMNVEV (reference sequence). The CDR3 totals 15 residues. The chain's CDR3 is CASSLSSGGFDEQFF. The CDR3 DNA reads as TGTGCCAGCAGTTTAAGTAGCGGGGGTTTCGATGAGCAGTTCTTC.

This chain links TRBV10-3 with TRBJ2-3, with D perhaps TRBD2 (6 bases). Trimming removed 0 bases at V and 4 bases at J, with 14 bases between. The length of the CDR3 is 16 residues. Germline-derived CDR1 and CDR2 are ENHRY and SYGVKD. The CDR3 DNA sequence: TGTGCCATCAGTGAGTCATGGGGACTCAAGGCAGATACGCAGTATTTT. The encoded protein is CAISESWGLKADTQYF.

This clone was observed a few times. The chain is built from TRBV7-9 and TRBJ1-4; D is uncertain. Germline CDR1 is SEHNR and CDR2 is FQNEAQ (reference sequence). This CDR3 is built from 14 residues. Trimming removed 7 bases at V and 3 bases at J, with 12 bases between. This chain's CDR3 is CASTTQISNEKLFF. DNA of the CDR3: TGTGCCAGCACCACTCAGATCTCTAATGAAAAACTGTTTTTT.

Only a few counts were recorded for this clone. The J gene is TRBJ2-7, the V gene TRBV5-5; 7 bases are a match to TRBD1. CDR1 and CDR2 from the germline V gene are SGHKS and YYEKEE (reference sequence). The CDR3 contains 15 residues. V was pared by 4 bases and J by 2 bases, with 9 bases of the junction left unmatched. The CDR3 nucleotides read TGTGCCAGCAGCCAATCCCAGGACAGGACCTACGAGCAGTACTTC. It encodes CASSQSQDRTYEQYF.

The chain couples TRBV18 to TRBJ2-4, with D possibly being TRBD1 (6 bases). CDR1 KGHSH and CDR2 LQKENI come from the germline V gene. The CDR3 covers 15 residues. V was cut by 2 bases and J by 5 bases, with 13 bases left in between. CDR3 amino acids: CASSPRQGFENIQYF. In DNA form, the CDR3 reads TGTGCCAGCTCACCAAGGCAGGGGTTCGAAAACATTCAGTACTTC.

This rearrangement joins TRBV19 to TRBJ2-3; 7 bases match TRBD1. V gave up 0 bases and J gave up 2 bases; unmatched junction bases: 8. This CDR3 spans 17 amino acids. Germline V gene sequence: CDR1 LNHDA, CDR2 SQIVND (reference sequence). The CDR3 sequence: CASSIDFGTDNTDTQYF. The CDR3 DNA reads TGTGCCAGTAGTATAGACTTTGGGACAGACAACACAGATACGCAGTATTTT.

In its sample, this clone was seen a few times. The V call is TRBV14, the J call TRBJ1-1; D perhaps matches TRBD1 (5 bases). Germline V lookup: CDR1 SGHDN, CDR2 FVKESK. This CDR3 has 15 amino acids. Trimming shortened V by 4 bases and J by 4 bases, and 16 bases separated the two germline ends. DNA for the CDR3: TGTGCCAGCAGCCCCCGCGGGGGTAAAGGCACTGAAGCTTTCTTT. Translated, it gives CASSPRGGKGTEAFF.

The V and J genes are TRBV28 and TRBJ2-5; 8 nucleotides match TRBD2. Trimming took 5 bases from V and 5 from J; bases not matched to a gene: 10. CDR3 length equals 15 residues. Germline V lookup: CDR1 MDHEN, CDR2 SYDVKM. The CDR3 DNA sequence: TGTGCCAGCAGTGCCCGGGAGGGTACAAGGGAGACCCAGTACTTC. It specifies CASSAREGTRETQYF.

There are a few counts of this clone. The genes are TRBV5-4 and TRBJ1-1; 8 bases are shared with TRBD1. This CDR3 region has 17 residues. Germline CDR1 and CDR2: SGHNT and YYREEE (reference sequence). Trimming cost V 3 bases and J 3 bases; bases outside gene matches: 13. CDR3: CASSWGSAGGRYTEAFF. The CDR3 DNA follows: TGTGCCAGCAGCTGGGGAAGCGCAGGGGGCCGCTACACTGAAGCTTTCTTT.